This entry lists 9 T cell receptor beta chains sequenced from one sample in a study of CD8+CD57+ T cells in acquired aplastic anemia. For CDR3 and TCR beta VDJ profiling, genomic DNA was the template used. TCRdb independently ran MiXCR on the reads; one entry per CDR3 protein. The repertoire has under 200,000 distinct CDR3 sequences, 40% to 55% of them found once; the top ten carry 2.5% to 3.5%. CD8+CD57+ cell expansion, shown by flow cytometry, had occurred in the patients selected for sequencing. Sequencing was carried out using sorted CD4+, CD8+, or CD8+CD57+ T cells (not recorded which) from PBMCs. These TCRs come from a human donor with aplastic anemia.

This clonotype was observed many times. The chain is built from TRBV5-1 and TRBJ1-3; TRBD1 agrees at 7 bases. Germline CDR1 SGHRS, CDR2 YFSETQ. This CDR3 is built from 15 residues. J lost 2 bases, V lost 1 base, and 3 bases had no gene match. CDR3 DNA sequence: TGCGCCAGCAGCTTGAATACAGGGGCTGGAAACACCATATATTTT. Protein: CASSLNTGAGNTIYF.

The V gene is TRBV7-9, the J gene TRBJ2-5; 7 bases are a match to TRBD1. CDR1 SEHNR and CDR2 FQNEAQ come from the germline V gene (reference sequence). This CDR3 has 14 amino acids. With V trimmed by 1 base and J by 4 bases, 3 bases remained unmatched. The DNA for the CDR3 is TGTGCCAGCAGCTTAGAATACAGGGGAGAGACCCAGTACTTC. Its translation: CASSLEYRGETQYF.

This clonotype has more than one count but fewer than ten. CDR3 in amino acids: CSVEDHRGTEAFF. The CDR3 coding sequence is TGCAGCGTTGAAGATCACAGGGGCACTGAAGCTTTCTTT. The genes are TRBV29-1 and TRBJ1-1; the match to TRBD1 covers 7 bases. Trimming took 0 bases from V and 4 from J; bases not matched to a gene: 2. The germline V gene has CDR1 SQVTM and CDR2 ANQGSEA. CDR3 length: 13 residues.

There are many counts of this clonotype. The rearrangement uses TRBV14 and TRBJ1-6; D possibly corresponds to TRBD1 (5 bases). Between the trimmed V and J ends, which lost 1 base and 0 bases, there was a span of 13 bases. This CDR3 is built from 18 residues. Germline V gene sequence: CDR1 SGHDN, CDR2 FVKESK. The CDR3 nucleotides are TGTGCCAGCAGCCAAGTAGCAGGGATAAGCTCCTATAATTCACCCCTCCACTTT. Protein sequence: CASSQVAGISSYNSPLHF. The variable domain in full, with the rest retrieved from reference TRBV14 and TRBJ1-6, is EAGVTQFPSHSVIEKGQTVTLRCDPISGHDNLYWYRRVMGKEIKFLLHFVKESKQDESGMPNNRFLAERTGGTYSTLKVQPAELEDSGVYFCASSQVAGISSYNSPLHFGNGTRLTVT.

Worth noting for this clonotype: A much more abundant neighbour one base away suggests this may be a read error. Here the CDR3 omits its conserved ending phenylalanine or tryptophan, so a read error is the likely source. This sequence joins TRBV3-1 and TRBJ1-5; D is unclear. The V gene lost 1 base and the J gene lost 6 bases, with 10 bases spanning the gap. Germline-derived CDR1 and CDR2 are LGHDT and YNNKEL (reference sequence). The CDR3 loop spans 14 amino acids. The CDR3, as DNA: TGTGCCAGCAGCCAAGCGAGGTCAGGTCAGCCCCAGCATTCT. Translating gives CASSQARSGQPQHS.

In this sample, this clonotype turned up many times. The V and J genes are TRBV30 and TRBJ2-7, with TRBD2 identical over 10 bases. Germline V gives CDR1 GTSNPN, CDR2 SVGIG (reference sequence). The CDR3 runs to 13 residues. Unmatched junction bases numbered 4, after V lost 2 bases and J lost 6 bases. CDR3 region: CAWSLGLASEQYF. CDR3 DNA sequence: TGTGCCTGGAGTTTGGGACTAGCGAGCGAGCAGTACTTC.

The chain joins TRBV27 to TRBJ2-7, with D maybe TRBD1 (7 bases). V was trimmed by 5 bases and J by 3 bases, leaving 17 bases between them. Germline CDR1 is MNHEY and CDR2 is SMNVEV (reference sequence). This CDR3 is built from 15 residues. The CDR3 here is CASSKEGARNYEQYF. For the CDR3, the DNA is TGTGCCAGCAGTAAGGAGGGGGCCAGAAACTACGAGCAGTACTTC.

This sequence joins TRBV10-3 and TRBJ2-7; weak D call: TRBD1 (8 bases). V lost 0 bases, J lost 3 bases, and 12 bases lay in between. CDR3 length: 15 amino acids. The germline V gene has CDR1 ENHRY and CDR2 SYGVKD. The CDR3 sequence: CAISESNRGGYEQYF. The CDR3 coding sequence is TGTGCCATCAGTGAGTCGAACAGGGGGGGCTACGAGCAGTACTTC.

This clonotype was detected only a few times. The V and J genes are TRBV6-2 or TRBV6-3 and TRBJ2-6; 7 nucleotides align to TRBD1. Germline CDR1 and CDR2: MNHEY and SVGEGT. This CDR3 spans 18 amino acids. J gave up 0 bases and V 6 bases, and 11 bases lay outside the gene matches. The chain's CDR3 is CASRDTGTASSGANVLTF. For the CDR3, the DNA is TGTGCCAGCAGGGATACCGGGACAGCGAGCTCTGGGGCCAACGTCCTGACTTTC.